This T cell receptor (beta chain) is from a study of T cell responses to AZD1222 COVID-19 vaccine. Method: immunoSEQ multiplex PCR; TCRdb's copy keeps in-frame clones and lacks some. The table shows 110,000 to 150,000 clones, with over 80% occurring only once. Trimming took 5 bases from V and 7 from J; bases not matched to a gene: 10. Germline assignment: CDR1 SEHNR and CDR2 FQNEAQ (reference sequence). The CDR3 loop spans 14 amino acids. This chain connects TRBV7-9 to TRBJ1-2, with 7 positions matching TRBD1. The source of this sequence is an adult who received the AZD1222 COVID-19 vaccine. The specimen comprised peripheral blood, sampled 28 days after the second AZD1222 dose. Here the CDR3 DNA reads TGTGCCAGCAGCCTCTCTGGGACAGCTGCTGGCTACACCTTC. It encodes CASSLSGTAAGYTF.